A single sample is the source of the 5 T cell receptor beta chains below, sequenced in a study of shared clonotypes between healthy human individuals. The assay was immunoSEQ multiplex PCR, and TCRdb's table has in-frame clones only and misses some. Of 330,000 or so clones listed, 73% are singletons. Sample: memory CD4+ T cells sorted from blood. As to subset: CD45RA-negative fraction. The source of these receptors is a young man in good health.

The chain has TRBV14 and TRBJ2-1, with D perhaps matching TRBD2 (5 bases). CDR1 and CDR2 (germline): SGHDN, FVKESK. CDR3 length: 16 amino acids. V gave up 5 bases and J gave up 4 bases, with 18 bases separating them. The CDR3 DNA is TGTGCCAGCAGCGAATCGGGGAATTGGATATACAATGAGCAGTTCTTC. Amino acids: CASSESGNWIYNEQFF.

In its sample, this clone was seen a few times. V is TRBV11-2 and J is TRBJ2-1; 7 bases fit TRBD2. The ends lost 3 bases at V and 8 bases at J; junction bases unmatched: 10. Per the germline V gene, CDR1 is SGHAT and CDR2 is FQNNGV. CDR3 length: 15 residues. In DNA, the CDR3 is TGTGCCAGCAGCTTCTGGGGCGGGAGTTTGGATGAGCAGTTCTTC. This encodes CASSFWGGSLDEQFF. The whole variable domain, filled in from reference TRBV11-2 and TRBJ2-1, reads EAGVAQSPRYKIIEKRQSVAFWCNPISGHATLYWYQQILGQGPKLLIQFQNNGVVDDSQLPKDRFSAERLKGVDSTLKIQPAKLEDSAVYLCASSFWGGSLDEQFFGPGTRLTVL.

The V call is TRBV6-5, the J call TRBJ2-3; D might be TRBD2 (6 bases). With 6 bases removed from V and 4 bases from J, the gap between germline ends came to 17 bases. CDR3 length equals 15 residues. Germline values: CDR1 MNHEY, CDR2 SVGAGI. CDR3 in amino acids: CASRGGRGFSDTQYF. The CDR3 DNA sequence: TGTGCCAGCAGGGGTGGGCGGGGTTTTTCAGATACGCAGTATTTT.

The chain combines TRBV14 with TRBJ1-1; D gene uncertain. Germline-derived CDR1 and CDR2 are SGHDN and FVKESK. V shed 0 bases and J shed 8 bases, with 25 bases lying between them. CDR3 length equals 18 residues. CDR3 nucleotide sequence: TGTGCCAGCAGCCAAGAAACTCTATCGGGAACCCAGTATCAAGAAGCTTTCTTT. It translates to CASSQETLSGTQYQEAFF.

With respect to this clone: Other DNA sequences of this sample code for an identical CDR3. V is TRBV20-1 and J is TRBJ2-3; no definite D call. Trimming left V 1 base short and J 6 bases short, with 5 bases between. The germline V gene has CDR1 DFQATT and CDR2 SNEGSKA (reference sequence). This CDR3 region has 11 residues. The CDR3 nucleotides are TGCAGTGCTAGAGGAATGGATACGCAGTATTTT. Protein: CSARGMDTQYF.